The clone carrying this TCR beta chain has a single count. This sample was taken from a study of PD-L1 blockade in urothelial cancer. Across the study: Intravenous atezolizumab, 1,200 mg every 3 weeks, was begun by patients around 2014. Specimens of blood held a median count of roughly 150,000 T cells.

Clones were read by immunoSEQ multiplex PCR, and TCRdb kept only the in-frame ones, dropping some. Counted here are fewer than 85,000 clones, 85% to 90% occurring once; the ten biggest clones make up about 11%. V gave up 5 bases and J gave up 0 bases, with 19 bases separating them. Germline V gene data show CDR1 as SGHAT and CDR2 as FQNNGV. This CDR3 spans 18 amino acids. The time point here: peripheral blood 6 weeks after treatment start. The chain carries TRBV11-2 and TRBJ2-2; no definite D call. The origin of this receptor is a man aged 55 to 70 with urothelial cancer. The sample was PBMCs, taken around atezolizumab (anti-PD-L1) treatment. In nucleotides, the CDR3 is TGTGCCAGCAGCCTACGCGGTTACACTGACGCGAACACCGGGGAGCTGTTTTTT. Translating it yields CASSLRGYTDANTGELFF.